Presented here are 28 T cell receptor beta chains from one specimen sequenced in a study of blood T cell repertoires in COVID-19 (dated by TCRdb to the early 2020s). Library preparation used the immunoSEQ multiplex PCR assay. As stored in TCRdb, this immuneACCESS dataset retains in-frame rearrangements with V and J assigned. A fraction of the clones does not appear; measured against another copy, unresolved V genes explain less than half of the discrepancy, and the remainder lacks a known reason. Counted in this sample were about 170,000 clones; roughly four fifths of them appeared once. The ten largest clones represent around 2.7% of the sample. The sequencing sample was made of peripheral blood. These receptor sequences come from a woman older than 75 with COVID-19, enrolled during active disease.

The chain uses TRBV27 and TRBJ2-5; no definite D call. V lost 0 bases and J 10 bases, leaving 18 bases between the germline ends. In germline, CDR1 is MNHEY, CDR2 SMNVEV (reference sequence). CDR3 length: 15 residues. This CDR3 reads CASSLSTRSPNGQYF. The DNA for the CDR3 is TGTGCCAGCAGTTTATCGACCAGGTCCCCTAATGGCCAGTACTTC.

The sample holds a few counts of this clone. V and J are TRBV2 and TRBJ1-2, with unresolved D. Trimming took off 10 bases at V and 0 bases at J, with 12 bases between the two ends. CDR1 and CDR2 (germline): SNHLY, FYNNEI. This CDR3 contains 13 residues. The CDR3 DNA reads as TGTGCCATCGACACAGAGACTAACTATGGCTACACCTTC. As protein: CAIDTETNYGYTF.

The chain recombines TRBV28 with TRBJ2-1, with TRBD2 identical over 12 bases. CDR1 and CDR2 (germline): MDHEN, SYDVKM. The CDR3 is 15 residues long. Trimming at V came to 6 bases and at J to 9 bases, leaving 9 bases not matched to a gene. CDR3 bases: TGTGCCAGCAGAGCTAGCGGGAGGGCCCATGGTGAGCAGTTCTTC. Residues: CASRASGRAHGEQFF.

This rearrangement joins TRBV27 to TRBJ2-2; 12 bases fit TRBD2. Germline V CDR1 and CDR2: MNHEY, SMNVEV (reference sequence). With 4 bases clipped from V and 5 bases from J, the junction kept 8 bases outside the gene matches. The CDR3 runs 17 residues. The CDR3 DNA reads as TGTGCCAGCAGTTGGATGGGACTAGCGGGCAAAACCGGGGAGCTGTTTTTT. Translated, it gives CASSWMGLAGKTGELFF.

J is TRBJ1-5 and V is TRBV6-5; 7 bases align to TRBD1. This CDR3 has 15 residues. Looked up from germline, CDR1 is MNHEY and CDR2 is SVGAGI. Trimming cost V 9 bases and J 0 bases; bases outside gene matches: 8. CDR3 DNA: TGTGCCAGTGCCCGGACAGGTGATAGCAATCAGCCCCAGCATTTT. Translating gives CASARTGDSNQPQHF.

This chain links TRBV25-1 with TRBJ1-3; D is unclear. V lost 3 bases, J lost 0 bases, and 6 bases lay in between. Germline V gene lookup returns CDR1 MGHDK and CDR2 SYGVNS. CDR3 length: 14 amino acids. The CDR3 bases are TGTGCCAGCAGTGACACAAACTCTGGAAACACCATATATTTT. Translated: CASSDTNSGNTIYF. Combining the CDR3 with reference TRBV25-1 and TRBJ1-3 gives the whole variable domain EADIYQTPRYLVIGTGKKITLECSQTMGHDKMYWYQQDPGMELHLIHYSYGVNSTEKGDLSSESTVSRIRTEHFPLTLESARPSHTSQYLCASSDTNSGNTIYFGEGSWLTVV.

The chain uses TRBV18 and TRBJ2-3; no firm D call. Germline CDR1 reads KGHSH; CDR2 reads LQKENI. This CDR3 spans 17 amino acids. V was clipped by 0 bases and J by 0 bases, with 13 bases between them. CDR3 bases: TGTGCCAGCTCACCACCGAATAGCTGGAAGAGCACAGATACGCAGTATTTT. Protein: CASSPPNSWKSTDTQYF.

The chain recombines TRBV19 with TRBJ2-2; D unclear. The CDR3 has 14 residues. The germline CDR1 and CDR2 sequences are LNHDA and SQIVND (reference sequence). Deletions cut 2 bases from V and 6 bases from J, with 10 bases between. The CDR3 bases are TGTGCCAGTAGTATAAAATTAGTCGCCGGGGAGCTGTTTTTT. This sequence encodes CASSIKLVAGELFF.

The genes are TRBV28 and TRBJ1-3; the D gene is possibly TRBD1 (5 bases). Trimming removed 6 bases at V and 1 base at J, with 10 bases between. The CDR3 sequence is 14 residues long. Germline CDR1 reads MDHEN; CDR2 reads SYDVKM. CDR3 in DNA: TGTGCCAGCAGATCTTCAGGGTCTGGAAACACCATATATTTT. Translating it yields CASRSSGSGNTIYF.

CDR3 in amino acids: CSARSQNDQPQHF. For the CDR3, the DNA is TGCAGCGCCCGGTCCCAAAACGATCAGCCCCAGCATTTT. The rearrangement joins TRBV29-1 to TRBJ1-5; D gene ambiguous. Per germline, CDR1 SQVTM and CDR2 ANQGSEA. Trimming stripped 7 bases from V and 5 bases from J, with 15 bases between. The CDR3 is 13 residues long.

This clone occurred a few times. In DNA, the CDR3 is TGTGCCACTTTAGCAGGACAGGGGGATTCACCCCTCCACTTT. It translates to CATLAGQGDSPLHF. V is TRBV28 and J is TRBJ1-6, with 10 bases that match TRBD1. Germline assignment: CDR1 MDHEN and CDR2 SYDVKM. V trimming: 10 bases; J trimming: 8 bases; junction bases outside the gene matches: 8. The CDR3 spans 14 residues.

This clone was seen a handful of times. V and J are TRBV21-1 and TRBJ1-1; the listed D gene, TRBD1, was not tested against the DNA. TRBV21-1 is reported as a pseudogene. The length of the CDR3 is 15 residues. The CDR3 loop reads CASSAQDRVSTEAFF. The CDR3 coding sequence is TGTGCCAGCAGCGCCCAGGACAGGGTTTCCACTGAAGCTTTCTTT.

This chain connects TRBV4-1 to TRBJ2-3; TRBD2 matches 13 bases. The germline V gene has CDR1 MGHRA and CDR2 YSYEKL. V trimming: 1 base; J trimming: 6 bases; junction bases outside the gene matches: 7. This CDR3 contains 17 residues. The CDR3 protein is CASSQVKLAGGGDTQYF. In DNA form, the CDR3 reads TGCGCCAGCAGCCAAGTAAAACTAGCGGGAGGGGGTGATACGCAGTATTTT.

This chain uses TRBV11-2 with TRBJ2-3; the D gene is possibly TRBD1 (6 bases). V lost 1 base to trimming and J lost 1 base, with 9 bases between them. The CDR3 sequence is 15 residues long. The germline V gene encodes CDR1 SGHAT and CDR2 FQNNGV. CDR3 in amino acids: CASSLGDIRTDTQYF. As DNA, the CDR3 is TGTGCCAGCAGCTTAGGGGACATCCGCACAGATACGCAGTATTTT.

This clone was observed a few times. V is TRBV4-2 and J is TRBJ2-7; 7 bases fit TRBD2. The CDR3 runs to 17 residues. The germline CDR1 and CDR2 sequences are LGHNA and YNFKEQ. Trimming took 4 bases from V and 2 from J; bases not matched to a gene: 14. CDR3 nucleotide sequence: TGTGCCAGCAGCCCCTGGGCCAGCGGGAATGGTGCCTACGAGCAGTACTTC. It encodes CASSPWASGNGAYEQYF.

The chain carries TRBV10-3 and TRBJ2-6; no firm D call. There are 16 residues in the CDR3. V lost 0 bases and J 0 bases, leaving 6 bases between the germline ends. Per the germline V gene, CDR1 is ENHRY and CDR2 is SYGVKD. CDR3 sequence reads: CAISESGSSGANVLTF. The DNA for the CDR3 is TGTGCCATCAGTGAGTCCGGTAGCTCTGGGGCCAACGTCCTGACTTTC.

This sequence joins TRBV12-3 or TRBV12-4 and TRBJ2-1; 8 nucleotides match TRBD2. The CDR3 totals 13 residues. Trimming removed 5 bases from V and 15 bases from J; junction bases left unmatched: 12. The CDR3 region has the DNA TGTGCCAGCAGTACAAATCCCGGGACTAGACTGTTCTTC. Translation gives CASSTNPGTRLFF.

In its sample, this clone was seen a few times. The chain links TRBV30 to TRBJ1-2; D unclear. Trimming took 5 bases from V and 2 from J, leaving 3 bases between them. The CDR3 has 10 residues. CDR1 GTSNPN and CDR2 SVGIG come from the germline V gene (reference sequence). The DNA of the CDR3 is TGTGCCTGGTCGAACTATGGCTACACCTTC. This gives the protein CAWSNYGYTF.

The gene calls are TRBV5-1 and TRBJ2-7; a weak D match, TRBD1 (6 bases). The germline CDR1 and CDR2 sequences are SGHRS and YFSETQ. The CDR3 loop spans 18 amino acids. The V gene lost 4 bases and the J gene lost 5 bases, with 28 bases spanning the gap. The CDR3 spells CASSGQQGRAASVDEQYF. Here the CDR3 DNA reads TGCGCCAGCAGCGGACAACAGGGACGGGCAGCCAGCGTTGACGAGCAGTACTTC.

The chain's CDR3 is CASKDWGGEEKLFF. The CDR3 DNA reads as TGTGCCAGCAAGGATTGGGGGGGGGAAGAAAAACTGTTTTTT. J is TRBJ1-4 and V is TRBV11-2; possible D gene TRBD1, 5 bases. The length of the CDR3 is 14 residues. Germline V gene sequence: CDR1 SGHAT, CDR2 FQNNGV. The germline V and J ends were trimmed by 7 bases and 8 bases, with 17 bases remaining between them.

The chain joins TRBV10-3 to TRBJ2-1; 10 nucleotides align to TRBD2. V lost 6 bases and J lost 4; bases outside the gene matches: 6. Germline CDR1 reads ENHRY; CDR2 reads SYGVKD. The length of the CDR3 is 15 residues. The CDR3 DNA reads TGTGCCATCAGCCAGAGCGGGGGGGGTTACAATGAGCAGTTCTTC. As protein: CAISQSGGGYNEQFF.

The rearrangement links TRBV5-4 to TRBJ2-2; D is undetermined. With 2 bases removed from V and 2 bases from J, the gap between germline ends came to 10 bases. This CDR3 has 15 amino acids. Per germline, CDR1 SGHNT and CDR2 YYREEE (reference sequence). The CDR3, as DNA: TGTGCCAGCAGCTTCTTTCCTGTAAACACCGGGGAGCTGTTTTTT. Protein sequence: CASSFFPVNTGELFF.

There are a few counts of this clone. The gene calls are TRBV7-8 and TRBJ2-2; TRBD2 matches at 7 bases. From germline, CDR1 is SGHVS and CDR2 FQNEAQ. CDR3 length equals 14 residues. V was clipped by 4 bases and J by 6 bases; unmatched bases: 5. In DNA, the CDR3 is TGTGCCAGCAGCTCACTAGCGACCGCCGGGGAGCTGTTTTTT. Protein product: CASSSLATAGELFF.

This clone was picked up a small number of times. The chain employs TRBV28 and TRBJ2-7; D might be TRBD2 (6 bases). CDR1 is MDHEN, CDR2 SYDVKM, per germline. V lost 5 bases and J lost 0, with 20 bases in between. CDR3 length: 17 amino acids. The CDR3 sequence is CASSLPAGQGGSYEQYF. In DNA, the CDR3 is TGTGCCAGCAGTCTCCCCGCGGGGCAGGGTGGCTCCTACGAGCAGTACTTC.

This clone was recorded a few times. The CDR3 is CASSLGLRRYTDTQYF. As DNA, the CDR3 is TGTGCCAGCAGTTTAGGGCTACGACGTTACACAGATACGCAGTATTTT. This chain uses TRBV27 with TRBJ2-3; D unresolved. The ends were cut back, 2 bases at V and 2 bases at J, with 14 bases in the middle. The length of the CDR3 is 16 residues. Germline V lookup: CDR1 MNHEY, CDR2 SMNVEV (reference sequence).

The chain joins TRBV5-6 to TRBJ2-4; 7 bases agree with TRBD2. CDR1 is SGHDT and CDR2 is YYEEEE in the germline V gene. The CDR3 extends over 19 amino acids. The J segment lost 0 bases and the V segment lost 9 bases, leaving 21 bases of the junction unmatched. The DNA of the CDR3 is TGTGCCACCCCCCCCCGGACCGGGGGGTGGGGGAGAGCCAAAAACATTCAGTACTTC. It translates to CATPPRTGGWGRAKNIQYF. The full variable domain, with the rest looked up from reference TRBV5-6 and TRBJ2-4, is DAGVTQSPTHLIKTRGQQVTLRCSPKSGHDTVSWYQQALGQGPQFIFQYYEEEERQRGNFPDRFSGHQFPNYSSELNVNALLLGDSALYLCATPPRTGGWGRAKNIQYFGAGTRLSVL.

The V gene is TRBV19, the J gene TRBJ2-1, with 7 nucleotides matching TRBD2. The CDR3 runs 14 residues. Germline loops: CDR1 LNHDA, CDR2 SQIVND (reference sequence). V dropped 5 bases and J dropped 7; count of bases not matched to a gene: 8. DNA for the CDR3: TGTGCCAGTAGTCCACTAGCGTGGGGAAATGAGCAGTTCTTC. Its protein product is CASSPLAWGNEQFF.

V is TRBV7-6 and J is TRBJ2-1; TRBD2 agrees at 10 bases. With 2 bases clipped from V and 6 bases from J, the junction kept 4 bases outside the gene matches. Germline lookup yields CDR1 SGHVS and CDR2 FNYEAQ. The CDR3 extends over 15 amino acids. The DNA of the CDR3 is TGTGCCAGCAGCTTATCGGCTAGCGGGGGCAATGAGCAGTTCTTC. It translates to CASSLSASGGNEQFF.